The next 21 T cell receptor beta chains were all read from a single sample in a study of shared clonotypes between healthy human individuals. Clones were read by immunoSEQ multiplex PCR, and TCRdb kept only the in-frame ones, dropping some. The sample contains about 700,000 clones, 92% of which appear only once. In the naive CD8 group, cells lacked CD45RO and were positively selected for CCR7, so terminally differentiated effector memory CD45RA+ cells were left out. The sequenced material came from naive CD8+ T cells sorted from blood. The origin of the receptors is a man aged 25-45 years in good health.

The chain has TRBV7-6 and TRBJ1-1; D gene unclear. The ends were cut back, 0 bases at V and 7 bases at J, with 9 bases in the middle. This CDR3 has 13 amino acids. The germline CDR1 and CDR2 sequences are SGHVS and FNYEAQ. The CDR3 loop is CASSLALGNEAFF. CDR3 bases: TGTGCCAGCAGCTTAGCGCTGGGGAATGAAGCTTTCTTT. The variable domain in full, completed from reference TRBV7-6 and TRBJ1-1, reads GAGVSQSPRYKVTKRGQDVALRCDPISGHVSLYWYRQALGQGPEFLTYFNYEAQQDKSGLPNDRFSAERPEGSISTLTIQRTEQRDSAMYRCASSLALGNEAFFGQGTRLTVV.

About this clone itself: The sample has other DNA sequences that encode this CDR3 too. The chain employs TRBV29-1 and TRBJ2-2; TRBD1 matches 11 bases. V shed 3 bases and J 3 bases; nucleotides not matched to a gene: 0. This CDR3 contains 14 residues. Germline values: CDR1 SQVTM, CDR2 ANQGSEA. The CDR3 DNA reads as TGCAGCGTTGAGGGACAGGGGGACACCGGGGAGCTGTTTTTT. It is translated as CSVEGQGDTGELFF.

The chain is built from TRBV6-4 and TRBJ2-1; maybe TRBD1 (5 bases). Per the germline V gene, CDR1 is MRHNA and CDR2 is SNTAGT. The germline V and J ends were trimmed by 8 bases and 4 bases, with 12 bases remaining between them. The CDR3 loop spans 13 amino acids. The CDR3 loop reads CASATEPYNEQFF. The CDR3 DNA is TGTGCCAGCGCGACAGAGCCTTACAATGAGCAGTTCTTC.

The rearrangement joins TRBV27 to TRBJ1-5; D ambiguous. The V and J ends lost 2 bases and 4 bases respectively, with 6 bases between them. CDR1 and CDR2 (germline): MNHEY, SMNVEV (reference sequence). The CDR3 consists of 13 residues. CDR3 loop: CASSLQLNQPQHF. The CDR3 nucleotides are TGTGCCAGCAGTTTACAGCTTAATCAGCCCCAGCATTTT.

This chain uses TRBV4-3 with TRBJ2-1, with D possibly TRBD2 on 6 matching bases. Germline-derived CDR1 and CDR2 are LGHNA and YSLEER. With 4 bases removed from V and 0 bases from J, the gap between germline ends came to 10 bases. The CDR3 is 15 residues long. CDR3 amino acids: CASSPGGVSYNEQFF. DNA for the CDR3: TGCGCCAGCAGCCCCGGAGGGGTCTCCTACAATGAGCAGTTCTTC.

This chain joins TRBV7-9 and TRBJ2-2; no definite D call. CDR1 and CDR2 from the germline V gene are SEHNR and FQNEAQ (reference sequence). This CDR3 has 14 amino acids. V dropped 4 bases and J dropped 0 bases, with 6 bases sitting between them. CDR3 amino acids: CASSSRPNTGELFF. In DNA form, the CDR3 reads TGTGCCAGCAGCTCGCGGCCGAACACCGGGGAGCTGTTTTTT.

The J gene is TRBJ2-1, the V gene TRBV6-5, with TRBD2 as a possible D gene (6 bases). The CDR3 is made up of 13 amino acids. Germline-derived CDR1 and CDR2 are MNHEY and SVGAGI. Trimming took off 4 bases at V and 10 bases at J, with 14 bases between the two ends. The CDR3 here is CASSLGTLEEQFF. DNA of the CDR3: TGTGCCAGCAGTTTAGGGACTCTTGAAGAGCAGTTCTTC.

The chain joins TRBV27 to TRBJ2-1, with TRBD2 matching over 8 bases. The CDR3 extends over 15 amino acids. Germline V gene lookup returns CDR1 MNHEY and CDR2 SMNVEV (reference sequence). V dropped 0 bases and J dropped 8; count of bases not matched to a gene: 6. CDR3 loop: CASSLSASGYHEQFF. The CDR3 DNA reads TGTGCCAGCAGTTTATCGGCTAGCGGGTATCATGAGCAGTTCTTC.

The V call is TRBV11-1, the J call TRBJ2-7; 12 positions match TRBD2. V lost 6 bases and J lost 4; bases outside the gene matches: 4. The CDR3 spans 14 residues. CDR1 and CDR2 (germline): SGHAT, FQDESV (reference sequence). The CDR3 is CASRTGTSGYEQYF. The CDR3 DNA reads as TGTGCCAGCAGAACCGGGACTAGCGGGTACGAGCAGTACTTC.

The chain is built from TRBV6-1 and TRBJ2-7; D remains ambiguous. In germline, CDR1 is MNHNS, CDR2 SASEGT. The length of the CDR3 is 20 residues. Trimming removed 0 bases from V and 0 bases from J, with 24 bases in between. CDR3 coding DNA: TGTGCCAGCAGTGAAGCGAAGTACCCAGTTACTCCTACCTTCTCCTACGAGCAGTACTTC. Translating gives CASSEAKYPVTPTFSYEQYF.

This rearrangement joins TRBV2 to TRBJ1-2; D ambiguous. Trimming pared 10 bases from V and 3 bases from J, leaving 18 bases between. Looked up from germline, CDR1 is SNHLY and CDR2 is FYNNEI. The CDR3 contains 14 residues. CDR3 DNA: TGTGCCACCAGATCAACCCCAACTTACTATGGCTACACCTTC. This sequence encodes CATRSTPTYYGYTF.

V and J are TRBV27 and TRBJ2-1; 9 bases are a match to TRBD2. Per germline, CDR1 MNHEY and CDR2 SMNVEV (reference sequence). The CDR3 length is 15 residues. V trimming: 3 bases; J trimming: 7 bases; junction bases outside the gene matches: 7. The CDR3 spells CASSFRGREWNEQFF. Written as DNA, the CDR3 is TGTGCCAGCAGTTTTCGCGGGAGGGAATGGAATGAGCAGTTCTTC.

The rearrangement links TRBV27 to TRBJ2-5; D remains ambiguous. V shed 2 bases and J shed 1 base, with 11 bases lying between them. This CDR3 comprises 15 residues. Germline V CDR1 and CDR2: MNHEY, SMNVEV (reference sequence). The CDR3: CASSLSPLSQETQYF. In DNA, the CDR3 is TGTGCCAGCAGTTTAAGTCCCCTCTCCCAAGAGACCCAGTACTTC.

The V call is TRBV10-3, the J call TRBJ2-7; perhaps TRBD1 as D (6 bases). The V and J ends lost 4 bases and 3 bases respectively, with 10 bases between them. Germline loops: CDR1 ENHRY, CDR2 SYGVKD. The CDR3 has 13 residues. The DNA for the CDR3 is TGTGCCATCAGTGGGACAGATTTCTACGAGCAGTACTTC. Its translation is CAISGTDFYEQYF.

This clone has a single count. Different DNA sequences within this sample yield the same CDR3. The J gene is TRBJ2-7, the V gene TRBV4-3; D is tentatively TRBD1 or TRBD2 (5 bases each). Trimming took off 1 base at V and 0 bases at J, with 10 bases between the two ends. CDR1 is LGHNA and CDR2 is YSLEER in the germline V gene. This CDR3 is 15 amino acids long. The CDR3 spells CASSQGDRGSYEQYF. CDR3 DNA: TGCGCCAGCAGCCAAGGGGACCGTGGCTCCTACGAGCAGTACTTC.

The genes are TRBV5-1 and TRBJ1-1; D unresolved. The germline gives CDR1 SGHRS, CDR2 YFSETQ. This CDR3 contains 16 residues. The V gene lost 4 bases and the J gene lost 1 base, with 17 bases spanning the gap. CDR3 loop: CASSQMLASGNTEAFF. The CDR3 DNA reads as TGCGCCAGCAGCCAGATGCTTGCATCGGGGAACACTGAAGCTTTCTTT.

The V gene is TRBV27, the J gene TRBJ1-1; TRBD1 is a possible D gene (6 bases). This CDR3 spans 16 amino acids. Trimming took off 5 bases at V and 1 base at J, with 17 bases between the two ends. Looked up from germline, CDR1 is MNHEY and CDR2 is SMNVEV (reference sequence). CDR3 residues: CASSPRPGQKNTEAFF. The CDR3 DNA follows: TGTGCCAGCAGTCCGCGGCCGGGACAAAAGAACACTGAAGCTTTCTTT.

The chain carries TRBV11-2 and TRBJ2-2; possible D gene TRBD1, 6 bases. Trimming pared 7 bases from V and 8 bases from J, leaving 14 bases between. The CDR3 has 13 residues. Germline-derived CDR1 and CDR2 are SGHAT and FQNNGV. The CDR3 coding sequence is TGTGCCAGCATCAAAGGGGGTAGGGGGGAGCTGTTTTTT. Translated, it gives CASIKGGRGELFF. The full variable domain, completed using reference TRBV11-2 and TRBJ2-2, is EAGVAQSPRYKIIEKRQSVAFWCNPISGHATLYWYQQILGQGPKLLIQFQNNGVVDDSQLPKDRFSAERLKGVDSTLKIQPAKLEDSAVYLCASIKGGRGELFFGEGSRLTVL.

V gene TRBV11-2 combines with J gene TRBJ2-1; the D is unclear. The CDR3 covers 11 residues. Trimming took off 4 bases at V and 10 bases at J, with 8 bases between the two ends. Per the germline V gene, CDR1 is SGHAT and CDR2 is FQNNGV. CDR3 protein: CASSYIGEQFF. The CDR3 DNA is TGTGCCAGCAGCTACATAGGGGAGCAGTTCTTC.

The J gene is TRBJ2-1, the V gene TRBV20-1; D uncertain. Trimming cost V 3 bases and J 6 bases, with 6 bases left between them. The CDR3 runs 11 residues. Germline lookup yields CDR1 DFQATT and CDR2 SNEGSKA (reference sequence). The CDR3 bases are TGCAGTGCTAGGGAAACCAATGAGCAGTTCTTC. As protein: CSARETNEQFF.

The CDR3 loop reads CASSFSGRTYEQYF. In DNA form, the CDR3 reads TGTGCCAGCAGCTTTAGCGGGAGGACCTACGAGCAGTACTTC. This chain links TRBV5-6 with TRBJ2-7; 10 positions match TRBD2. Germline-derived CDR1 and CDR2 are SGHDT and YYEEEE. This CDR3 spans 14 amino acids. V shed 2 bases and J 2 bases; nucleotides not matched to a gene: 1.